Listed below are T cell receptor beta chains from one sample, sequenced in a study of T cell repertoires in cytomegalovirus infection. Each CDR3 protein is one row after TCRdb ran MiXCR on the reads. Of roughly 640,000 distinct CDR3 sequences listed, roughly a quarter were seen once; the top ten hold less than 10%. What was sequenced was CD8+ T cells from PBMCs. These receptors were obtained from a human donor in good health (CMV status not recorded). Some clones in this sample may be carry-over from other donors' samples. CDR3s include the opening cysteine and the closing phenylalanine or tryptophan. The order of the fields is D gene, V gene, J gene, clone size, CDR3 DNA, CDR3 protein. The D gene is left open where the match is weak. Part of the rows lack a size; the others show once, few, many or a class for expanded clones.

.	TRBV7-6	TRBJ2-2	few	TGTGCCAGCACCAAACCGGGACGGGAGAACACCGGGGAGCTGTTTTTT	CASTKPGRENTGELFF
.	TRBV6-1	TRBJ2-1	many	TGTGCCAGCAGGGTAGCTAGACTGAATGAGCAGTTCTTC	CASRVARLNEQFF
.	TRBV19	TRBJ2-2	.	TGTGCCAGTAACGCAGTCACCGGGGAGCTGTTTTTT	CASNAVTGELFF
.	TRBV7-3	TRBJ2-5	many	TGTGCCAGCAGCTTAACTGGGACCCAAGAGACCCAGTACTTC	CASSLTGTQETQYF
.	TRBV28	TRBJ1-2	few	TGTGCCAGCAGTTCTCTATGGGGAGGCTATGGCTACACCTTC	CASSSLWGGYGYTF
TRBD1	TRBV2	TRBJ2-5	few	TGTGCCAGCAGTGGCATGGACAGGAAGGAGACCCAGTACTTC	CASSGMDRKETQYF
.	TRBV2	TRBJ2-1	.	TGTGCCAGCAGTCTCCGGGACGGAGGATTCAATGAGCAGTTCTTC	CASSLRDGGFNEQFF
.	TRBV14	TRBJ2-1	few	TGTGCCAGCAGCTCTAACAGGGTGAATGAGCAGTTCTTC	CASSSNRVNEQFF
.	TRBV11-2	TRBJ2-2	.	TGTGCCCTCGTCGGAGGTACGGCCGGGGAGCTGTTTTTT	CALVGGTAGELFF
.	TRBV11-2	TRBJ2-7	.	TGTGCCAGCAGCTTGGCTAGCAACAGCATAAGCTCCTACGAGCAGTACTTC	CASSLASNSISSYEQYF
.	TRBV7-9	TRBJ2-5	.	TGTGCCAGCAGTTCGTACAGCCACCAAGAGACCCAGTACTTC	CASSSYSHQETQYF
TRBD1	TRBV7-9	TRBJ1-2	.	TGTGCCAGCAGCTTATCCCGGGACAGGATCTATGGCTACACCTTC	CASSLSRDRIYGYTF
.	TRBV6-2/TRBV6-3	TRBJ2-7	many	TGTGCCAGCTTTTCGTCCCTCTACGAGCAGTACTTC	CASFSSLYEQYF
TRBD1	TRBV19	TRBJ2-2	many	TGTGCCAGTAGTATCGGGACAGTGAACACCGGGGAGCTGTTTTTT	CASSIGTVNTGELFF
.	TRBV2	TRBJ2-5	.	TGTGCCAGCGTTGGACCCAAAGAGACCCAGTACTTC	CASVGPKETQYF
.	TRBV7-2	TRBJ1-5	.	TGTGCCAGCGGCTTGGGGGAGTGGCAGCCCCAGCATTTT	CASGLGEWQPQHF
.	TRBV29-1	TRBJ1-1	few	TGCAGCGTTGAATCCTTTAGCCTTGAGAGGTTGAACACTGAAGCTTTCTTT	CSVESFSLERLNTEAFF
.	TRBV20-1	TRBJ1-2	.	TGCAGTGCTAGAGATAACATAGATAACTATGGCTACACCTTC	CSARDNIDNYGYTF
TRBD1	TRBV28	TRBJ1-1	many	TGTGCCAGCAGTCCGATGACAGGGGCAAACACTGAAGCTTTCTTT	CASSPMTGANTEAFF
.	TRBV11-1	TRBJ2-4	.	TGTGCCAGCGATGCGAGCCCGGGGGACATTCAGTACTTC	CASDASPGDIQYF
.	TRBV2	TRBJ1-1	.	TGTGCCAGCAGTAGCCCCTTTCACAGGGAAACTGAAGCTTTCTTT	CASSSPFHRETEAFF
.	TRBV6-2/TRBV6-3	TRBJ1-2	.	TGTGCCAGCAGGTACCTTGGCTATGGCTACACCTTC	CASRYLGYGYTF
.	TRBV9	TRBJ1-2	few	TGTGCCAGCAGCTCCCCGGAACGGGGAGACTATGGCTACACCTTC	CASSSPERGDYGYTF
TRBD1	TRBV7-9	TRBJ2-7	many	TGTGCCAGCAGCCACGCCCGGGACAGCTACTACGAGCAGTACTTC	CASSHARDSYYEQYF
.	TRBV15	TRBJ2-2	few	TGTGCCATCCCCCGACGTCCCACCGGGGAGCTGTTTTTT	CAIPRRPTGELFF
TRBD2	TRBV7-9	TRBJ2-1	.	TGTGCCAGCAGCCCGTCCACCGGGCTAGCGGGGGAGTTCTTC	CASSPSTGLAGEFF
.	TRBV4-2	TRBJ2-2	few	TGTGCCAGCAGCCAAGAAGGGACCCCCACTACCGGGGAGCTGTTTTTT	CASSQEGTPTTGELFF